The sequence of this T cell receptor beta chain was determined in a study of CD8 T cells in Susac syndrome. RNA was extracted with the RNeasy kit, and a quantity of roughly 0.5 to 1 ug was reverse transcribed using random hexamers. TCRdb called the immunoSEQ multiplex PCR reads again in MiXCR, with one record for every CDR3 protein. The table shows about 200,000 distinct CDR3 sequences, with 90% to 95% occurring only once. The V and J ends lost 0 bases and 8 bases, in that order; junction bases with no gene match: 1. Germline CDR1 is MNHEY and CDR2 is SVGEGT. This CDR3 is 12 amino acids long. CD8+ and CD4+ blood T cells underwent TCR beta sequencing. While CD8+ and CD4+ T cells were isolated negatively, TEMRA cells were enriched by FACS.

This sequence originates from a human donor with multiple sclerosis. The J gene is TRBJ2-7, the V gene TRBV6-2 or TRBV6-3, with 7 bases fitting TRBD1. The sequenced material came from CD4+ T cells from PBMCs. CDR3 protein: CASSYSTGQQYF. In nucleotides, the CDR3 is TGTGCCAGCAGTTACTCGACAGGGCAGCAGTACTTC.